The TCR beta chain described here comes from a study of T cells in Graves' hyperthyroidism and ophthalmopathy. The PBMCs studied were ones that came from roughly 9.4 ml fresh peripheral blood. Amplification of TCR beta CDR3 regions used RNA as the template. TCR CDR3 regions were first amplified by RT-PCR with HTBI primers. Via MiXCR, TCRdb re-called the multiplex PCR reads, giving one row per CDR3 protein. The sample carries under 250,000 distinct CDR3 sequences, around a sixth recorded once. CDR3 length equals 15 residues. V was trimmed by 5 bases and J by 1 base, leaving 14 bases between them. Germline V lookup: CDR1 DFQATT, CDR2 SNEGSKA (reference sequence).

Sequencing was performed on blood. This TCR came from a woman aged 45-59 years with Graves' hyperthyroidism. V is TRBV20-1 and J is TRBJ2-2; possible D gene TRBD1, 7 bases. The CDR3 loop is CSAGGSGGNTGELFF. CDR3 nucleotide sequence: TGCAGTGCTGGGGGGTCAGGGGGGAACACCGGGGAGCTGTTTTTT.